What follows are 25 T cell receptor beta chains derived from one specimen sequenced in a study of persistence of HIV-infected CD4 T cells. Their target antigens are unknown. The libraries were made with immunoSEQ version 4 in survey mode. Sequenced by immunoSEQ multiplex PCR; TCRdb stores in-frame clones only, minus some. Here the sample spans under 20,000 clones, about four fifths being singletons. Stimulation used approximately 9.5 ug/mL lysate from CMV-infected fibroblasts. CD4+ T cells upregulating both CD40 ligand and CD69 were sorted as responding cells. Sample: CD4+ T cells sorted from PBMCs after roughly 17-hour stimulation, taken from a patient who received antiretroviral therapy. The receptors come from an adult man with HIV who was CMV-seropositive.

The CDR3 region is CASSSGHTDTQYF. CDR3 DNA sequence: TGTGCCAGCAGCTCGGGGCATACAGATACGCAGTATTTT. The chain links TRBV7-2 to TRBJ2-3; D tentatively reads TRBD1 or TRBD2 (5 bases each). Germline values: CDR1 SGHTA, CDR2 FQGNSA. The CDR3 is 13 residues long. V was pared by 4 bases and J by 3 bases, with 8 bases between.

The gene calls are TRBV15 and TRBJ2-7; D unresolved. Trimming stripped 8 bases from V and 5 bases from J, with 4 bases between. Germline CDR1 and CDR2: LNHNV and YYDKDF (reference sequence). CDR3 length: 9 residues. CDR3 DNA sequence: TGTGCCACCCCAAACGAGCAGTACTTC. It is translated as CATPNEQYF.

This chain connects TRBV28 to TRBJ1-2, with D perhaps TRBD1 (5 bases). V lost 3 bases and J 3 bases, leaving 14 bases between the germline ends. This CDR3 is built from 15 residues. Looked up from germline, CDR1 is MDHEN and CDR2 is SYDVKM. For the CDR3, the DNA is TGTGCCAGCAGTTTGGGGGGTGGGGGAGACTATGGCTACACCTTC. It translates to CASSLGGGGDYGYTF.

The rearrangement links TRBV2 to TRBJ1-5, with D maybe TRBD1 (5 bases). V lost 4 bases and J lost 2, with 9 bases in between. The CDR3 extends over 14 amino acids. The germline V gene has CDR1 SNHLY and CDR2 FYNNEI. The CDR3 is CASSVETGNQPQHF. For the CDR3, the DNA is TGTGCCAGCAGTGTGGAGACAGGCAATCAGCCCCAGCATTTT.

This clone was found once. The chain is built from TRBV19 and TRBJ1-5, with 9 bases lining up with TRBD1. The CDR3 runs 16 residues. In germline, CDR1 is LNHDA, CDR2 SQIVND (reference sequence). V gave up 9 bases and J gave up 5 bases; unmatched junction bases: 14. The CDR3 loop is CASSSLFRDRDQPQHF. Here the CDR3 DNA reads TGTGCCAGCAGTTCCCTATTCCGGGACAGGGATCAGCCCCAGCATTTT. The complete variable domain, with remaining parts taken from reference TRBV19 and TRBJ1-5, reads DGGITQSPKYLFRKEGQNVTLSCEQNLNHDAMYWYRQDPGQGLRLIYYSQIVNDFQKGDIAEGYSVSREKKESFPLTVTSAQKNPTAFYLCASSSLFRDRDQPQHFGDGTRLSIL.

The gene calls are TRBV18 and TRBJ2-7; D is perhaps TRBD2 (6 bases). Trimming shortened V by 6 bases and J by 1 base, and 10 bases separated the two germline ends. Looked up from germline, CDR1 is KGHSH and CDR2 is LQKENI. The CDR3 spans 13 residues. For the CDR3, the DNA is TGTGCCAGCTCGCGACTAGGATCCTACGAGCAGTACTTC. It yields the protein CASSRLGSYEQYF.

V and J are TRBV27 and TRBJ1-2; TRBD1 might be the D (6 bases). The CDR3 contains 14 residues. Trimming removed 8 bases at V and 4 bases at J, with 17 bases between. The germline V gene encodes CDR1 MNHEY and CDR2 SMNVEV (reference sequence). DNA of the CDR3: TGTGCCAGCGGCCACCAGGGGAATACCTATGGCTACACCTTC. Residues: CASGHQGNTYGYTF.

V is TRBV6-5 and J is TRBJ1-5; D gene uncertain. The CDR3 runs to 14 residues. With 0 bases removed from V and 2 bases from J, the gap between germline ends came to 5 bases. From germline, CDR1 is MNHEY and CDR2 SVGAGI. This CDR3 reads CASSYSSRNQPQHF. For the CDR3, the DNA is TGTGCCAGCAGTTACTCCTCGCGCAATCAGCCCCAGCATTTT.

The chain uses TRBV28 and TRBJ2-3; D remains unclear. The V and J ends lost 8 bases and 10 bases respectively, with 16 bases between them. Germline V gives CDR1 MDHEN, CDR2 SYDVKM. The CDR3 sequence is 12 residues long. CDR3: CASGPRAPPQYF. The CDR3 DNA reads TGTGCCAGCGGGCCCCGGGCCCCCCCGCAGTATTTT.

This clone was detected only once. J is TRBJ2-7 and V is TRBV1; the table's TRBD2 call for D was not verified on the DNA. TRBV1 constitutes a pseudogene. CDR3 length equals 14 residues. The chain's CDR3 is CTSCAGGERYEQYF. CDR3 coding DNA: TGCACCAGCTGCGCGGGGGGGGAACGATACGAGCAGTACTTC.

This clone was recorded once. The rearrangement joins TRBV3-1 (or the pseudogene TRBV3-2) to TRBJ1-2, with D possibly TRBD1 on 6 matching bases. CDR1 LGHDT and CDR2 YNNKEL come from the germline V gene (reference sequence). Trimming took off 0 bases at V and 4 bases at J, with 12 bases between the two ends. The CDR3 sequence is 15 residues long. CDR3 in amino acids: CASSQENRVGYGYTF. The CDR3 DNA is TGTGCCAGCAGCCAAGAAAACAGGGTCGGCTATGGCTACACCTTC.

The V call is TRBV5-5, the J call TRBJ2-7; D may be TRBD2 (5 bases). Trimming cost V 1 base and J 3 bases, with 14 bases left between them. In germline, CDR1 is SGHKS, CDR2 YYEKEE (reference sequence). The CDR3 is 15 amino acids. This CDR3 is CASSLTISGGYEQYF. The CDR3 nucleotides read TGTGCCAGCAGCTTGACGATCTCTGGAGGCTACGAGCAGTACTTC.

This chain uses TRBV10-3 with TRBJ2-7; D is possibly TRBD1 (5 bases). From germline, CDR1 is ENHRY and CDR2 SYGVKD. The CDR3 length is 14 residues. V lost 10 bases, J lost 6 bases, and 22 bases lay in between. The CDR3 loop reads CATSSPGVTVEQYF. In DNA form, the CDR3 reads TGTGCCACCTCCTCCCCTGGGGTGACAGTCGAGCAGTACTTC.

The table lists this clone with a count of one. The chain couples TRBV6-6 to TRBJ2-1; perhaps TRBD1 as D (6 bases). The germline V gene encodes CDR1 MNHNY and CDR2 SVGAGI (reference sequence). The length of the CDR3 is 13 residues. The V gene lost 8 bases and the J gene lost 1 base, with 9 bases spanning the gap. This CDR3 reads CASHRESYNEQFF. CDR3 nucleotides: TGTGCCAGCCACAGGGAATCCTACAATGAGCAGTTCTTC.

In DNA, the CDR3 is TGCGCCAGCAGCCAAAGGGGGGGACAGGGGGCCTACGAGCAGTACTTC. Amino acid sequence: CASSQRGGQGAYEQYF. This sequence joins TRBV4-1 and TRBJ2-7; 11 bases agree with TRBD1. CDR3 length: 16 residues. The junction had 5 bases not matched to a gene; V was cut back by 2 bases and J by 2 bases. Per the germline V gene, CDR1 is MGHRA and CDR2 is YSYEKL.

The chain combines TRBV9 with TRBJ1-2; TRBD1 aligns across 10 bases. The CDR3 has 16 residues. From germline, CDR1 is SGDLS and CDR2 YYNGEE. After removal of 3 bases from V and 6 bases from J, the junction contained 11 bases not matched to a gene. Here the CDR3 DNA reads TGTGCCAGCAGCGCTTCCCCGTCTGGGACAGGGGATGGCTACACCTTC. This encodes CASSASPSGTGDGYTF.

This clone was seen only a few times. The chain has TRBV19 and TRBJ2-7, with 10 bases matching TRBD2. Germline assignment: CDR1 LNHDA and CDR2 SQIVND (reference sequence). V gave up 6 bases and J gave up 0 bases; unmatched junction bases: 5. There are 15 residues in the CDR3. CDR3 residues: CASRASGGSSYEQYF. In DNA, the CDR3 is TGTGCCAGTAGGGCTAGCGGGGGCAGCTCCTACGAGCAGTACTTC.

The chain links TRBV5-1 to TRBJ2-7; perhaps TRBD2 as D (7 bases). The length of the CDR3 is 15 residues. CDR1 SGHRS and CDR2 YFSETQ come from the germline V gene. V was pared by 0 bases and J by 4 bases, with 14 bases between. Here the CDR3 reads CASSLVGGPGYEQYF. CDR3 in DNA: TGCGCCAGCAGCTTGGTCGGGGGGCCAGGGTACGAGCAGTACTTC.

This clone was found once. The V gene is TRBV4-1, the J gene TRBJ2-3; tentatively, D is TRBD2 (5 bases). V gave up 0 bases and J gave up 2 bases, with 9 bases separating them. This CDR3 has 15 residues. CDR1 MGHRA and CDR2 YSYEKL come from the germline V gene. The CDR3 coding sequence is TGCGCCAGCAGCCAAGACCCCCGGGACACAGATACGCAGTATTTT. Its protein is CASSQDPRDTDTQYF.

The CDR3 nucleotides read TGTGCCAGCAGCCAAATGGGAGACGAGCAGTACTTC. This translates into CASSQMGDEQYF. The rearrangement uses TRBV3-1 (or the pseudogene TRBV3-2) and TRBJ2-7; possible D gene TRBD2, 5 bases. Trimming took off 2 bases at V and 5 bases at J, with 7 bases between the two ends. This CDR3 has 12 residues. CDR1 is LGHDT and CDR2 is YNNKEL in the germline V gene (reference sequence).

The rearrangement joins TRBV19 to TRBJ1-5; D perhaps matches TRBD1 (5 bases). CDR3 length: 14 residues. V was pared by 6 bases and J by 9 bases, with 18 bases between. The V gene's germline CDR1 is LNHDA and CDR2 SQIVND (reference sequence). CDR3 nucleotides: TGTGCCAGTAGCCCCCGAGGGGCCCCTCGGCCCCAGCATTTT. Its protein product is CASSPRGAPRPQHF.

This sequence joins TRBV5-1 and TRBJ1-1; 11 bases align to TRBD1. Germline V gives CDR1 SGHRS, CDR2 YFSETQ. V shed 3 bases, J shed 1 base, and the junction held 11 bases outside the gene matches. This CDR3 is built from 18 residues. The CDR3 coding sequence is TGCGCCAGCAGCTCCCCCCCGGGACAGGGGGAGGAGAACACTGAAGCTTTCTTT. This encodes CASSSPPGQGEENTEAFF.

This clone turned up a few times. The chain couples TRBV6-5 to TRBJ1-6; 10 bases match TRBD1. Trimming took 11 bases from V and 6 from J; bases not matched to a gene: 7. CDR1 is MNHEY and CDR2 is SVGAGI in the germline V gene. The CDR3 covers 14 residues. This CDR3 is CAARRDRGNSPLHF. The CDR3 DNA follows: TGTGCCGCGCGCCGGGACAGGGGTAATTCACCCCTCCACTTT.

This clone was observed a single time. CDR3 sequence reads: CASSVGLAGGNTGELFF. In DNA form, the CDR3 reads TGTGCCAGTAGTGTCGGACTAGCGGGGGGGAACACCGGGGAGCTGTTTTTT. The rearrangement uses TRBV19 and TRBJ2-2; TRBD2 agrees at 14 bases. This CDR3 spans 17 amino acids. Unmatched junction bases numbered 3, after V lost 5 bases and J lost 1 base. In germline, CDR1 is LNHDA, CDR2 SQIVND (reference sequence). Using reference TRBV19 and TRBJ2-2 for the parts outside the CDR3, the full variable domain is DGGITQSPKYLFRKEGQNVTLSCEQNLNHDAMYWYRQDPGQGLRLIYYSQIVNDFQKGDIAEGYSVSREKKESFPLTVTSAQKNPTAFYLCASSVGLAGGNTGELFFGEGSRLTVL.

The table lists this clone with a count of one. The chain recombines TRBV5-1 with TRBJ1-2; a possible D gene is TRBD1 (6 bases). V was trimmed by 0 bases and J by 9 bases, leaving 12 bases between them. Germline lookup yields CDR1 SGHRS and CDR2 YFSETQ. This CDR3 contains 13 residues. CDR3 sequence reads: CASSLEGGRSYTF. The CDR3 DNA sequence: TGCGCCAGCAGCTTGGAAGGGGGGAGAAGCTACACCTTC.